This TCR beta chain was obtained from a study of shared clonotypes between healthy human individuals. This clone appeared a few times. The CDR3 totals 15 residues. The V end lost 2 bases, the J end lost 4 bases, and 12 bases lay between the germline ends. Germline values: CDR1 MNHNS, CDR2 SASEGT. It was at deep level that the assay was run. It was roughly 200 ng DNA, approximately 28,000 T cell genomes, that sorted-subset replicate PCRs used. Sequencing was performed with immunoSEQ multiplex PCR; in TCRdb, only in-frame clones are kept and a portion is missing. The sample shows 2 million to 2.5 million clones, roughly 94% of them seen only once. The investigators split CD4+ cells into a CD45RA+ naive subset and a CD45RA-negative memory subset.

The rearrangement uses TRBV6-1 and TRBJ1-3; the D gene is possibly TRBD1 (5 bases). The specimen was naive CD4+ T cells sorted from blood. Described subset: CD45RA+ positively selected. This clonotype was obtained from a man younger than 35 in good health. The CDR3 here is CASSETEGTGNTIYF. The CDR3 DNA sequence: TGTGCCAGCAGTGAAACCGAAGGGACGGGAAACACCATATATTTT.